Below are 13 T cell receptor beta chains sequenced from a single sample in a study of cytomegalovirus exposure and HLA in healthy donors. Both 60 Vbeta primers and 13 Jbeta primers went into the PCR. Repertoires were generated with immunoSEQ multiplex PCR, while TCRdb's copy carries only in-frame clones and drops some. The repertoire holds approximately 120,000 clones, with around 80% as singletons. The specimen sequenced was PBMCs. These receptors originate from a female donor in good health and CMV-seronegative.

This clone was recorded only once. V gene TRBV10-2 combines with J gene TRBJ1-2; D is possibly TRBD1 (6 bases). CDR1 is WSHSY, CDR2 SAAADI, per germline. The germline V and J ends were trimmed by 3 bases and 4 bases, with 12 bases remaining between them. CDR3 length: 14 amino acids. CDR3 protein: CASSDGGRGYGYTF. CDR3 sequence (DNA): TGCGCCAGCAGTGACGGGGGGCGCGGCTATGGCTACACCTTC.

This clone was detected a few times. This rearrangement joins TRBV4-2 to TRBJ1-1; a weak D match, TRBD1 (5 bases). V was shortened by 0 bases and J by 2 bases, with 13 bases between the two germline ends. The CDR3 is 16 amino acids. Germline CDR1 LGHNA, CDR2 YNFKEQ. The CDR3 sequence is CASSQDGGGPNTEAFF. In DNA form, the CDR3 reads TGTGCCAGCAGCCAAGATGGGGGGGGTCCTAACACTGAAGCTTTCTTT.

This rearrangement joins TRBV6-1 to TRBJ2-4, with 9 bases fitting TRBD1. Looked up from germline, CDR1 is MNHNS and CDR2 is SASEGT. J gave up 6 bases and V 6 bases, and 3 bases lay outside the gene matches. This CDR3 is built from 13 residues. The CDR3 spells CASRVGQGNIQYF. The CDR3 DNA sequence: TGTGCCAGCAGGGTGGGACAGGGAAACATTCAGTACTTC.

CDR3 residues: CASSPRVAHHYEQYF. CDR3 nucleotide sequence: TGTGCCAGCAGCCCCCGGGTGGCCCACCACTACGAGCAGTACTTC. The V gene is TRBV7-8, the J gene TRBJ2-7; D remains unclear. The germline CDR1 and CDR2 sequences are SGHVS and FQNEAQ. Trimming left V 5 bases short and J 3 bases short, with 17 bases between. The CDR3 is 15 amino acids. Filled out from reference TRBV7-8 and TRBJ2-7, the complete variable domain reads GAGVSQSPRYKVAKRGQDVALRCDPISGHVSLFWYQQALGQGPEFLTYFQNEAQLDKSGLPSDRFFAERPEGSVSTLKIQRTQQEDSAVYLCASSPRVAHHYEQYFGPGTRLTVT.

This chain joins TRBV19 and TRBJ2-1; no clear D gene. In germline, CDR1 is LNHDA, CDR2 SQIVND (reference sequence). This CDR3 spans 13 amino acids. Trimming left V 8 bases short and J 0 bases short, with 8 bases between. The CDR3 DNA is TGTGCCAGTCTGGAGAGCTCCTACAATGAGCAGTTCTTC. Translation gives CASLESSYNEQFF.

CDR3 loop: CASNQEVGDSPLHF. In DNA, the CDR3 is TGTGCCAGCAACCAGGAAGTGGGTGATTCACCCCTCCACTTT. V is TRBV2 and J is TRBJ1-6; D is unclear. The V and J ends lost 7 bases and 8 bases respectively, with 15 bases between them. Germline V gene data show CDR1 as SNHLY and CDR2 as FYNNEI. CDR3 length: 14 amino acids.

CDR3 coding DNA: TGTGCCAGCTCCCTGCTAGCGGACAGGGGGACAGATACGCAGTATTTT. Translated, it gives CASSLLADRGTDTQYF. V usage is TRBV28 and J usage is TRBJ2-3; 10 nucleotides match TRBD1. The CDR3 loop spans 16 amino acids. Germline CDR1 reads MDHEN; CDR2 reads SYDVKM. V dropped 8 bases and J dropped 3; count of bases not matched to a gene: 11.

The V gene is TRBV21-1, the J gene TRBJ2-7; the table's D call of TRBD2 was not tested on the DNA. TRBV21-1 is a listed pseudogene. The length of the CDR3 is 13 residues. In DNA form, the CDR3 reads TGTGCCAGCAGCAAAGTCGAGGGTTACGAGCAGTACTTC. Its protein product is CASSKVEGYEQYF.

Concerning this clone: Other DNA sequences of this sample code for an identical CDR3. This chain joins TRBV5-1 and TRBJ2-5; D gene ambiguous. CDR1 is SGHRS, CDR2 YFSETQ, per germline. This CDR3 has 12 residues. Trimming removed 2 bases at V and 0 bases at J, with 2 bases between. The chain's CDR3 is CASSFNQETQYF. The CDR3 region has the DNA TGCGCCAGCAGCTTCAACCAAGAGACCCAGTACTTC.

The rearrangement links TRBV28 to TRBJ2-7, with 8 nucleotides matching TRBD2. The CDR3 extends over 13 amino acids. Germline lookup yields CDR1 MDHEN and CDR2 SYDVKM. V gave up 7 bases and J gave up 0 bases; unmatched junction bases: 2. CDR3 amino acids: CASTSGLSYEQYF. In DNA form, the CDR3 reads TGTGCCAGCACTAGCGGGCTCTCCTACGAGCAGTACTTC.

The chain recombines TRBV2 with TRBJ1-5; D gene uncertain. The CDR3 is 13 amino acids. The ends were cut back, 7 bases at V and 3 bases at J, with 10 bases in the middle. Germline V gene lookup returns CDR1 SNHLY and CDR2 FYNNEI. CDR3 DNA: TGTGCCAGCATTGGCGGAATCAATCAGCCCCAGCATTTT. Encoded protein: CASIGGINQPQHF.

The chain links TRBV7-9 to TRBJ2-7, with D possibly matching TRBD1 (5 bases). CDR1 is SEHNR, CDR2 FQNEAQ, per germline (reference sequence). The V and J ends lost 2 bases and 5 bases respectively, with 7 bases between them. There are 12 residues in the CDR3. CDR3: CASSLIGDEQYF. DNA of the CDR3: TGTGCCAGCAGCTTAATAGGGGACGAGCAGTACTTC.

This rearrangement joins TRBV23-1 to TRBJ1-2; D gene uncertain. TRBV23-1 is marked as an open reading frame, function uncertain. V dropped 1 base and J dropped 6 bases, with 9 bases sitting between them. CDR3 length equals 13 residues. CDR3 in amino acids: CASSQFEADGYTF. CDR3 nucleotides: TGCGCCAGCAGTCAATTCGAGGCGGATGGCTACACCTTC.